In its sample, the clone carrying this T cell receptor (beta chain) was seen many times. This entry is derived from a study of spatial heterogeneity in lung cancer. About the study: Each time, sequencing found more beta-chain sequences than alpha-chain sequences.

Each CDR3 protein gets one entry after TCRdb re-called the 5' RACE reads with MiXCR. The sample includes approximately 30,000 distinct CDR3 sequences, 8.5% to 12% of them seen just once. Germline lookup yields CDR1 ENHRY and CDR2 SYGVKD. The CDR3 loop spans 14 amino acids. V gave up 5 bases and J gave up 8 bases; unmatched junction bases: 10. Regarding time point: blood at routine non-recurrence follow-up after resection. The sequencing used PBMCs, collected at follow-up. This receptor was taken from a female donor with early-stage non-small cell lung cancer. The chain employs TRBV10-3 and TRBJ1-1; 8 positions match TRBD1. Written as DNA, the CDR3 is TGTGCCATCAGTAGGACAGGGCCCGGTCGGGAAGCTTTCTTT. This encodes CAISRTGPGREAFF.